The 18 T cell receptor beta chains listed next were all sequenced from one sample in a study of control samples from healthy donors and cancer patients. This table comes from immunoSEQ multiplex PCR, and its TCRdb copy is limited to in-frame clones, with some not included. The data show about 130,000 clones, approximately 90% seen once. The sample consisted of blood. These receptor sequences come from a man aged 18 to 29 in good health.

This rearrangement joins TRBV5-4 to TRBJ2-1, with 9 bases lining up with TRBD1. V shed 4 bases and J 6 bases; nucleotides not matched to a gene: 2. Looked up from germline, CDR1 is SGHNT and CDR2 is YYREEE (reference sequence). The CDR3 is 13 residues long. CDR3 sequence: CASSRDRVNEQFF. The CDR3 bases are TGTGCCAGCAGCAGGGACAGGGTCAATGAGCAGTTCTTC.

J is TRBJ2-5 and V is TRBV12-5; 9 bases match TRBD1. Trimming cost V 5 bases and J 1 base; bases outside gene matches: 5. Germline V gene sequence: CDR1 LGHNT, CDR2 FRNRAP. The CDR3 totals 15 residues. The DNA for the CDR3 is TGTGCTAGTGGTCCCGGACAGGGGATCCAAGAGACCCAGTACTTC. Protein sequence: CASGPGQGIQETQYF.

This clone was seen more than once but under ten times. The rearrangement links TRBV2 to TRBJ1-5, with 7 bases that match TRBD1. CDR1 and CDR2 from the germline V gene are SNHLY and FYNNEI. This CDR3 has 15 residues. With 7 bases clipped from V and 1 base from J, the junction kept 7 bases outside the gene matches. CDR3 residues: CASKQGWASNQPQHF. CDR3 nucleotide sequence: TGTGCCAGCAAACAGGGGTGGGCAAGCAATCAGCCCCAGCATTTT. Supplemented by reference TRBV2 and TRBJ1-5, the full variable domain reads EPEVTQTPSHQVTQMGQEVILRCVPISNHLYFYWYRQILGQKVEFLVSFYNNEISEKSEIFDDQFSVERPDGSNFTLKIRSTKLEDSAMYFCASKQGWASNQPQHFGDGTRLSIL.

This chain links TRBV13 with TRBJ1-6; D perhaps matches TRBD1 (6 bases). Trimming left V 5 bases short and J 8 bases short, with 22 bases between. The CDR3 sequence is 17 residues long. CDR1 PRHDT and CDR2 FYEKMQ come from the germline V gene (reference sequence). Here the CDR3 DNA reads TGTGCCAGCAGCCGAAATCATCGGAGACAGGCGGATTCACCCCTCCACTTT. Residues: CASSRNHRRQADSPLHF.

The chain carries TRBV24-1 and TRBJ2-5, with a tentative D call TRBD1 (6 bases). The CDR3 contains 18 residues. CDR1 and CDR2 (germline): KGHDR, SFDVKD. V was trimmed by 0 bases and J by 1 base, leaving 17 bases between them. CDR3 coding DNA: TGTGCCACCAGTGATTTGCGAGATAATACAGGGTTCCAAGAGACCCAGTACTTC. Protein sequence: CATSDLRDNTGFQETQYF.

The count of this clone is one. Other DNA sequences in the sample encode the same CDR3. The rearrangement joins TRBV6-5 to TRBJ2-7; D not certain. Per germline, CDR1 MNHEY and CDR2 SVGAGI. V was clipped by 3 bases and J by 3 bases, with 3 bases between them. The CDR3 is 11 amino acids. The CDR3 region is CASSYNYEQYF. The CDR3 DNA reads TGTGCCAGCAGTTATAACTACGAGCAGTACTTC.

The V gene is TRBV9, the J gene TRBJ2-3; TRBD2 might be the D (5 bases). There are 14 residues in the CDR3. The V gene's germline CDR1 is SGDLS and CDR2 YYNGEE. Trimming cost V 0 bases and J 4 bases, with 9 bases left between them. CDR3 sequence: CASSVVWESDTQYF. In DNA, the CDR3 is TGTGCCAGCAGCGTAGTGTGGGAGTCAGATACGCAGTATTTT. Full variable domain (remainder filled in from reference TRBV9 and TRBJ2-3): DSGVTQTPKHLITATGQRVTLRCSPRSGDLSVYWYQQSLDQGLQFLIQYYNGEERAKGNILERFSAQQFPDLHSELNLSSLELGDSALYFCASSVVWESDTQYFGPGTRLTVL.

CDR3 protein: CASSLLGTGKEKLFF. The CDR3 region has the DNA TGTGCCAGCAGCTTGTTGGGGACAGGGAAGGAAAAACTGTTTTTT. This chain uses TRBV5-4 with TRBJ1-4, with 9 bases identical to TRBD1. The V gene's germline CDR1 is SGHNT and CDR2 YYREEE (reference sequence). The V and J ends lost 1 base and 8 bases, in that order; junction bases with no gene match: 6. This CDR3 is built from 15 residues. Together with reference TRBV5-4 and TRBJ1-4, the CDR3 gives the full variable domain: ETGVTQSPTHLIKTRGQQVTLRCSSQSGHNTVSWYQQALGQGPQFIFQYYREEENGRGNFPPRFSGLQFPNYSSELNVNALELDDSALYLCASSLLGTGKEKLFFGSGTQLSVL.

J is TRBJ1-4 and V is TRBV5-1; TRBD1 matches at 10 bases. The CDR3 runs to 14 residues. Trimming cost V 6 bases and J 8 bases; bases outside gene matches: 7. Germline CDR1 and CDR2: SGHRS and YFSETQ. Written as DNA, the CDR3 is TGCGCCAGCAATGCCGGGACAGGGGTAGAAAAACTGTTTTTT. As protein: CASNAGTGVEKLFF.

This clone was seen a single time. The V gene is TRBV4-1, the J gene TRBJ1-4; D is ambiguous. Trimming pared 4 bases from V and 7 bases from J, leaving 13 bases between. The V gene's germline CDR1 is MGHRA and CDR2 YSYEKL. The CDR3 sequence is 14 residues long. CDR3 sequence reads: CASSLTPGREKLFF. In nucleotides, the CDR3 is TGCGCCAGCAGCCTGACCCCCGGACGTGAAAAACTGTTTTTT.

This clone has a single count. The chain uses TRBV6-5 and TRBJ2-7; 9 positions agree with TRBD1. The CDR3 is made up of 15 amino acids. Germline V gene sequence: CDR1 MNHEY, CDR2 SVGAGI. Trimming removed 7 bases from V and 5 bases from J; junction bases left unmatched: 12. CDR3 region: CASKSSPGQGNEQYF. CDR3 nucleotides: TGTGCCAGCAAGTCGTCCCCGGGACAGGGTAACGAGCAGTACTTC.

V gene TRBV2 combines with J gene TRBJ1-2; D gene unclear. V was pared by 5 bases and J by 4 bases, with 17 bases between. CDR3 size: 15 residues. Per germline, CDR1 SNHLY and CDR2 FYNNEI. CDR3 region: CASSQRALVPYGYTF. DNA of the CDR3: TGTGCCAGCAGTCAGCGGGCACTGGTTCCCTATGGCTACACCTTC.

The V gene is TRBV9, the J gene TRBJ1-6; TRBD1 is a possible D gene (5 bases). The CDR3 contains 14 residues. V was shortened by 0 bases and J by 8 bases, with 9 bases between the two germline ends. Germline CDR1 reads SGDLS; CDR2 reads YYNGEE. The CDR3 bases are TGTGCCAGCAGCGTAGGGGGCGCGGATTCACCCCTCCACTTT. This encodes CASSVGGADSPLHF.

The chain has TRBV6-6 and TRBJ1-1, with D possibly TRBD1 on 5 matching bases. The germline V and J ends were trimmed by 6 bases and 0 bases, with 14 bases remaining between them. CDR1 MNHNY and CDR2 SVGAGI come from the germline V gene (reference sequence). The CDR3 loop spans 15 amino acids. CDR3 in DNA: TGTGCCAGCAGCCAAGGGACGGTAATGAACACTGAAGCTTTCTTT. Its protein is CASSQGTVMNTEAFF.

The CDR3 is CASSYGTLFTGELFF. CDR3 sequence (DNA): TGTGCCAGCAGTTACGGGACTCTATTCACCGGGGAGCTGTTTTTT. The chain employs TRBV6-5 and TRBJ2-2; D might be TRBD2 (6 bases). Per the germline V gene, CDR1 is MNHEY and CDR2 is SVGAGI. The CDR3 consists of 15 residues. Trimming left V 2 bases short and J 4 bases short, with 11 bases between.

The chain is built from TRBV2 and TRBJ1-1; 11 bases are a match to TRBD1. Trimming at V came to 5 bases and at J to 5 bases, leaving 10 bases not matched to a gene. CDR3 length: 16 residues. Germline CDR1 reads SNHLY; CDR2 reads FYNNEI. CDR3 DNA: TGTGCCAGCAGTAGCCGGAGGACAGGGGGCTTTACTGAAGCTTTCTTT. Its protein product is CASSSRRTGGFTEAFF.

This clone was picked up a small number of times. V usage is TRBV30 and J usage is TRBJ1-1; maybe TRBD1 (5 bases). Trimming removed 1 base at V and 3 bases at J, with 12 bases between. This CDR3 is 14 amino acids long. Germline CDR1 is GTSNPN and CDR2 is SVGIG (reference sequence). CDR3 region: CAWSGAGTDTEAFF. Here the CDR3 DNA reads TGTGCCTGGAGTGGAGCCGGGACTGACACTGAAGCTTTCTTT.

The gene calls are TRBV24-1 and TRBJ2-1; 11 positions match TRBD2. CDR3 size: 15 residues. V shed 2 bases, J shed 12 bases, and the junction held 8 bases outside the gene matches. Germline values: CDR1 KGHDR, CDR2 SFDVKD. CDR3 in DNA: TGTGCCACCAGTGATTCCCGGGCTAGCGGGGGGTGGCAGTTCTTC. Translating gives CATSDSRASGGWQFF.